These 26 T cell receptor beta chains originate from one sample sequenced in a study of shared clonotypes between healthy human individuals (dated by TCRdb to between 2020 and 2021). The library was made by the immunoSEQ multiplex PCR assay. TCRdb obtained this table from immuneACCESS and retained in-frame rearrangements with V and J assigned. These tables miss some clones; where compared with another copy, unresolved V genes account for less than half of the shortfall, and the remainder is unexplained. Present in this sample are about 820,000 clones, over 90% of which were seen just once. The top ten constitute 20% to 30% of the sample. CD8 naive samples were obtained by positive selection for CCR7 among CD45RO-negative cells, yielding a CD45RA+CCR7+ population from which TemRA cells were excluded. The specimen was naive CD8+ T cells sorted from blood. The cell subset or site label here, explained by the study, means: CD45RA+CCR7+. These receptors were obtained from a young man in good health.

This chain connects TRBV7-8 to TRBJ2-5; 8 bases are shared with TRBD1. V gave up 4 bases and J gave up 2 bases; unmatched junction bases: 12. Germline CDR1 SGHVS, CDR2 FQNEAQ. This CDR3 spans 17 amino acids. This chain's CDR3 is CASSSHGQGWDQETQYF. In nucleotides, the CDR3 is TGTGCCAGCAGCTCCCATGGACAGGGTTGGGATCAAGAGACCCAGTACTTC. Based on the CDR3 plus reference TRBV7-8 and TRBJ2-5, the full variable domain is GAGVSQSPRYKVAKRGQDVALRCDPISGHVSLFWYQQALGQGPEFLTYFQNEAQLDKSGLPSDRFFAERPEGSVSTLKIQRTQQEDSAVYLCASSSHGQGWDQETQYFGPGTRLLVL.

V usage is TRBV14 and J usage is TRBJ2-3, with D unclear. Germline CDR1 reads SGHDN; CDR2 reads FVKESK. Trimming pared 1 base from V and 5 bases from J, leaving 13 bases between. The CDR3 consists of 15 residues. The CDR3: CASSQASWRRDTQYF. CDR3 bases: TGTGCCAGCAGCCAAGCCTCCTGGCGCCGAGATACGCAGTATTTT.

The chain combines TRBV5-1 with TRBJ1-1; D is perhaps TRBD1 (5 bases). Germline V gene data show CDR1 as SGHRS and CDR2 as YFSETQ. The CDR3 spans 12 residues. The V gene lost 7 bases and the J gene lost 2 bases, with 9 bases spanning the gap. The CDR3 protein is CASRGVNTEAFF. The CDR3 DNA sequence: TGCGCCAGCCGGGGCGTCAACACTGAAGCTTTCTTT.

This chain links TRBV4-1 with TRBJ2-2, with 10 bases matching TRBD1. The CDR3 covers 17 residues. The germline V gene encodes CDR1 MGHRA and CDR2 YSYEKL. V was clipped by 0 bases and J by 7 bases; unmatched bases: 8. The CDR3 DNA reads TGCGCCAGCAGCCAAGATCTCGGACAGGGGGTTTACGGGGAGCTGTTTTTT. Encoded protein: CASSQDLGQGVYGELFF.

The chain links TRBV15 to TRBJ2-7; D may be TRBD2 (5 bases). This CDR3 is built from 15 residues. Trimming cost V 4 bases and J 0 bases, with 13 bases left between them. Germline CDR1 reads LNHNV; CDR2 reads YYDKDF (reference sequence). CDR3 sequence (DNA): TGTGCCACCAGCATAACGGGAACGAGCTCCTACGAGCAGTACTTC. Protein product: CATSITGTSSYEQYF.

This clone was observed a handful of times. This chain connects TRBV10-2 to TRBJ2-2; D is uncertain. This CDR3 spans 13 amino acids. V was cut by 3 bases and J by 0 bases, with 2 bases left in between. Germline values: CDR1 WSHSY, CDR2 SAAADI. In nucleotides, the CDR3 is TGCGCCAGCAGTGATGCGAACACCGGGGAGCTGTTTTTT. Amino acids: CASSDANTGELFF.

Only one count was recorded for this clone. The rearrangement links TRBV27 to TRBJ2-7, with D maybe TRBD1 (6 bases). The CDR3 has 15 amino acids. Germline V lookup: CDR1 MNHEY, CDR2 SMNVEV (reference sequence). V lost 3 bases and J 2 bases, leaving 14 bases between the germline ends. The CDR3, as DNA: TGTGCCAGCAGTTTGAGGGGGTCCTACACCTACGAGCAGTACTTC. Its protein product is CASSLRGSYTYEQYF.

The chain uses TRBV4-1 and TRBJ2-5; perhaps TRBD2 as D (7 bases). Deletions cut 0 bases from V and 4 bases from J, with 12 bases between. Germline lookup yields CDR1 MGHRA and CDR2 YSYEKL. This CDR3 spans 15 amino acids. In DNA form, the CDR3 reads TGCGCCAGCAGCCAAGAACAGGGAGGGCGAGAGACCCAGTACTTC. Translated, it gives CASSQEQGGRETQYF.

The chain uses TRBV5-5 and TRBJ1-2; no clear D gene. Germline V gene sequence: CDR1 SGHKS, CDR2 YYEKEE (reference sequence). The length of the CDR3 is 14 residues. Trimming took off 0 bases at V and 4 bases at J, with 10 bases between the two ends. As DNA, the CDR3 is TGTGCCAGCAGCTTGGACTTACGGGGCTATGGCTACACCTTC. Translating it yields CASSLDLRGYGYTF.

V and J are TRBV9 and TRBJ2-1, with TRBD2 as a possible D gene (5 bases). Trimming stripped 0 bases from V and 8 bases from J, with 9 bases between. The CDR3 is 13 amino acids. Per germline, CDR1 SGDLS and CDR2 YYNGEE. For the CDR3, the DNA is TGTGCCAGCAGCGTAGACGGGAAGGATGAGCAGTTCTTC. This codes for CASSVDGKDEQFF.

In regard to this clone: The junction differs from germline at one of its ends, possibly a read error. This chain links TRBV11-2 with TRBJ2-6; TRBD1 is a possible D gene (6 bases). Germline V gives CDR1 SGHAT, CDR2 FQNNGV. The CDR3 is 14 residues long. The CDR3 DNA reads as TGTGCCAGCAGCTTCAGGGGTGGGGCCAACGTCCCGACTTTC. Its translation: CASSFRGGANVPTF.

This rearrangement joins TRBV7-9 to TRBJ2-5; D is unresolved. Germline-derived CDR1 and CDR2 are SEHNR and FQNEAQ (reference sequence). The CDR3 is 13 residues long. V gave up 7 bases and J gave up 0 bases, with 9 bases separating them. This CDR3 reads CASNRKYQETQYF. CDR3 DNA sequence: TGTGCCAGCAACCGAAAGTACCAAGAGACCCAGTACTTC.

CDR3 in DNA: TGTGCCAGCAGCCCCAGAGTCAGTACCGCGAACACCGGGGAGCTGTTTTTT. Its translation: CASSPRVSTANTGELFF. This chain connects TRBV11-3 to TRBJ2-2; no reliable D call. CDR1 is SGHNT, CDR2 YENEEA, per germline. The V end lost 5 bases, the J end lost 0 bases, and 16 bases lay between the germline ends. CDR3 size: 17 residues.

The CDR3 bases are TGCACCAGCAGCCAGGTTGGCCCCGGGGAGCTGTTTTTT. Protein product: CTSSQVGPGELFF. This chain joins TRBV1 and TRBJ2-2; the tabulated D call, TRBD1, remains unverified against the DNA. TRBV1 is given as a pseudogene. The length of the CDR3 is 13 residues.

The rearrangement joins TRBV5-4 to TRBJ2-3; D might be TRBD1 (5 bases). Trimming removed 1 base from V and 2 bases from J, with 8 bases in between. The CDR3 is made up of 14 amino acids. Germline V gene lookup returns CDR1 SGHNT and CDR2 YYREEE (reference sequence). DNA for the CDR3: TGTGCCAGCAGCTTGAGGGGATACACAGATACGCAGTATTTT. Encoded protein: CASSLRGYTDTQYF. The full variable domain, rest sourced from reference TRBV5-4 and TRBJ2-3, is ETGVTQSPTHLIKTRGQQVTLRCSSQSGHNTVSWYQQALGQGPQFIFQYYREEENGRGNFPPRFSGLQFPNYSSELNVNALELDDSALYLCASSLRGYTDTQYFGPGTRLTVL.

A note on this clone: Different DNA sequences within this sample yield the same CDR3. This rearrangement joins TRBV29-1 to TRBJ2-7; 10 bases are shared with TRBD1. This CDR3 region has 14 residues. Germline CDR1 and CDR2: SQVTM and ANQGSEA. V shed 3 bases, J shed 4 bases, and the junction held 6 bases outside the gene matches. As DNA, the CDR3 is TGCAGCGTTGAGGGGACAGGGGAAACTTACGAGCAGTACTTC. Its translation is CSVEGTGETYEQYF.

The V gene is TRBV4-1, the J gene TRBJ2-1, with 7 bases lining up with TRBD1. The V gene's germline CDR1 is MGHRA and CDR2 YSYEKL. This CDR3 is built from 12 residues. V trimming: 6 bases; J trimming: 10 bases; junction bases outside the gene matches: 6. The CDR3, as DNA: TGCGCCAGCAGTGGACCAGGGGGAGAGCAGTTCTTC. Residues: CASSGPGGEQFF.

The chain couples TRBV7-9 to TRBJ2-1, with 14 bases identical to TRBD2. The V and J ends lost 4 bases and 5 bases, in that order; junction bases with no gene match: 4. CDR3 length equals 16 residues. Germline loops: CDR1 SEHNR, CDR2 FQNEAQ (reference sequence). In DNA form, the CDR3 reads TGTGCCAGCAGCTCGGGACTAGCGGGAGTTAACAATGAGCAGTTCTTC. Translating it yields CASSSGLAGVNNEQFF. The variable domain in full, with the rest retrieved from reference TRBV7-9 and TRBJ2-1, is DTGVSQNPRHKITKRGQNVTFRCDPISEHNRLYWYRQTLGQGPEFLTYFQNEAQLEKSRLLSDRFSAERPKGSFSTLEIQRTEQGDSAMYLCASSSGLAGVNNEQFFGPGTRLTVL.

The CDR3 loop is CASSTSGTSNEQFF. In nucleotides, the CDR3 is TGTGCCAGCAGCACCTCAGGGACTTCCAATGAGCAGTTCTTC. V gene TRBV7-9 combines with J gene TRBJ2-1; perhaps TRBD2 as D (6 bases). Looked up from germline, CDR1 is SEHNR and CDR2 is FQNEAQ (reference sequence). The CDR3 is 14 residues long. V was trimmed by 5 bases and J by 6 bases, leaving 14 bases between them.

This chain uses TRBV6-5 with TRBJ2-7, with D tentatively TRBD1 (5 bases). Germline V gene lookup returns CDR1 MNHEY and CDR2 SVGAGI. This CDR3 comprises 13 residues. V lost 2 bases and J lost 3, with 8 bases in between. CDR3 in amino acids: CASSYDRGYEQYF. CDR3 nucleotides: TGTGCCAGCAGTTACGACAGAGGCTACGAGCAGTACTTC.

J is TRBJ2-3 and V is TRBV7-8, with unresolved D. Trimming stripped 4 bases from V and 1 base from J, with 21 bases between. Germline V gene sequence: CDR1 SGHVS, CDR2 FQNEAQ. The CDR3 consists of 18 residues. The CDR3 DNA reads TGTGCCAGCAGCTCTCCCCCGGTCCGGAAATCTGGCACAGATACGCAGTATTTT. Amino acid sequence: CASSSPPVRKSGTDTQYF.

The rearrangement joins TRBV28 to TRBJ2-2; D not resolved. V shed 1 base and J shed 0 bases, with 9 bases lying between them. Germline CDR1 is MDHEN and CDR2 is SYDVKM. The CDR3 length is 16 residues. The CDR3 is CASSLLVSSNTGELFF. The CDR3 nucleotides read TGTGCCAGCAGTTTATTGGTCAGTTCGAACACCGGGGAGCTGTTTTTT.

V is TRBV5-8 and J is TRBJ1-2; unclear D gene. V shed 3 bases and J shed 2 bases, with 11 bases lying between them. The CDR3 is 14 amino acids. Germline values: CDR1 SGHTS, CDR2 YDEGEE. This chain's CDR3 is CASSSYFLNYGYTF. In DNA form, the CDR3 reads TGTGCCAGCAGCTCTTATTTCCTCAACTATGGCTACACCTTC.

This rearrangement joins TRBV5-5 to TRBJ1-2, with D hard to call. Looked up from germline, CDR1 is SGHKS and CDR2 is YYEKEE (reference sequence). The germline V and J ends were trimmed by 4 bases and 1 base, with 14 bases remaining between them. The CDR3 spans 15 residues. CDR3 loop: CASSPLQVNNYGYTF. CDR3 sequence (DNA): TGTGCCAGCAGCCCTCTGCAGGTTAATAACTATGGCTACACCTTC.

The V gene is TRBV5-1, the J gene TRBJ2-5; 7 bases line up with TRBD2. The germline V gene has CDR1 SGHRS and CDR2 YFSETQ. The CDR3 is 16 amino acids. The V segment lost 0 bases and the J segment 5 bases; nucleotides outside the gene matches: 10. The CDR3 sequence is CASSLAVGGGPETQYF. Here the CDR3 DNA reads TGCGCCAGCAGCTTGGCGGTCGGGGGAGGGCCGGAGACCCAGTACTTC.

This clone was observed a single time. The chain's CDR3 is CASSIDVYNEQFF. CDR3 DNA: TGTGCCAGTAGTATTGACGTATACAATGAGCAGTTCTTC. The V and J genes are TRBV19 and TRBJ2-1; D unclear. Germline loops: CDR1 LNHDA, CDR2 SQIVND (reference sequence). The length of the CDR3 is 13 residues. V was pared by 3 bases and J by 4 bases, with 7 bases between. Combining the CDR3 with reference TRBV19 and TRBJ2-1 gives the whole variable domain DGGITQSPKYLFRKEGQNVTLSCEQNLNHDAMYWYRQDPGQGLRLIYYSQIVNDFQKGDIAEGYSVSREKKESFPLTVTSAQKNPTAFYLCASSIDVYNEQFFGPGTRLTVL.